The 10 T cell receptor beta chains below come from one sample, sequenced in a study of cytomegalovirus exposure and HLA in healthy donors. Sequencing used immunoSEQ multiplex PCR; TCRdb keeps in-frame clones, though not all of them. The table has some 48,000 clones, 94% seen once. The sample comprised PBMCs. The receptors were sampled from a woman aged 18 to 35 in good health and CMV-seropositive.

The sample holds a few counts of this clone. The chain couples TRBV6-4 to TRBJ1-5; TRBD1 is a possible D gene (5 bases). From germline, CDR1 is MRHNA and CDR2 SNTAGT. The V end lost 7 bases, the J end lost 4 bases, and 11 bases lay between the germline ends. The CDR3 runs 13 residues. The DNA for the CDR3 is TGTGCCAGCAACATGACAGATAATCAGCCCCAGCATTTT. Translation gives CASNMTDNQPQHF.

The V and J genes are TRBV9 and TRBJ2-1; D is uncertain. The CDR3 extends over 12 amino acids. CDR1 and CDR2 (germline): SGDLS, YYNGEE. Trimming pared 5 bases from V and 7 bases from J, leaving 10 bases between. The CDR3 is CASSLVSNEQFF. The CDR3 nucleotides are TGTGCCAGCAGTCTCGTCTCGAATGAGCAGTTCTTC.

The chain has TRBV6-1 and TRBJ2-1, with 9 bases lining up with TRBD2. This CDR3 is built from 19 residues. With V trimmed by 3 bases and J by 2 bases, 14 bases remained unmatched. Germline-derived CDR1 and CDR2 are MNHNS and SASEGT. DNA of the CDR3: TGTGCCAGCAGTGAGCGCCGCCCGGCGGGGGGGAGCCCCTACAATGAGCAGTTCTTC. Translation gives CASSERRPAGGSPYNEQFF.

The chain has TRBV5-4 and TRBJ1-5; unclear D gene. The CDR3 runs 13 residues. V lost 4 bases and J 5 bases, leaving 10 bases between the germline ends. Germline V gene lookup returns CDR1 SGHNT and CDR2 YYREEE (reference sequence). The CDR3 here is CASSPRPDQPQHF. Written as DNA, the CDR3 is TGTGCCAGCAGCCCGCGGCCAGATCAGCCCCAGCATTTT.

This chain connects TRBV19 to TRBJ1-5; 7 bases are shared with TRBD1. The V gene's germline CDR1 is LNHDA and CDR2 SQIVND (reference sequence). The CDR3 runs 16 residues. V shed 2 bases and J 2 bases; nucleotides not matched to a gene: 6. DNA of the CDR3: TGTGCCAGTAGTATAAACAGGGGCCGCGGCAATCAGCCCCAGCATTTT. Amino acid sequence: CASSINRGRGNQPQHF.

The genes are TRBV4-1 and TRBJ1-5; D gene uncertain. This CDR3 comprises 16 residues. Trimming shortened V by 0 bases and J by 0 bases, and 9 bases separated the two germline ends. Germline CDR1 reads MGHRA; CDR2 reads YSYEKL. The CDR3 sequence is CASSQEGPYSNQPQHF. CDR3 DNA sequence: TGCGCCAGCAGCCAAGAGGGCCCATATAGCAATCAGCCCCAGCATTTT.

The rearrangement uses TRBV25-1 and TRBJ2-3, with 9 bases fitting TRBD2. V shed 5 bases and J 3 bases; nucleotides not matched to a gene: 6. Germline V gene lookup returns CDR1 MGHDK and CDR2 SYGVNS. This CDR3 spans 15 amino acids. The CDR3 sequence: CASSFGSGSTDTQYF. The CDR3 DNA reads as TGTGCCAGCAGTTTTGGTAGCGGGAGTACAGATACGCAGTATTTT.

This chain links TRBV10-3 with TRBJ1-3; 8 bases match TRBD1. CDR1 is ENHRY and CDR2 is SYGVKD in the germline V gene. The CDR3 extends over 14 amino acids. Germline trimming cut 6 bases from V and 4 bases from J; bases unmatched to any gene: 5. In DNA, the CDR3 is TGTGCCATCAGAGTACAGGGGGACGGAAACACCATATATTTT. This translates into CAIRVQGDGNTIYF.

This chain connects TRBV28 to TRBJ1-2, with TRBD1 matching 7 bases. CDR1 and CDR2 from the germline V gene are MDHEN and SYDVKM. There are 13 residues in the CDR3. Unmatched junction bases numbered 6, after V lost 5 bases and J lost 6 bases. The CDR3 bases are TGTGCCAGCAGTCGAACAGGGGTTAATGGCTACACCTTC. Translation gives CASSRTGVNGYTF.

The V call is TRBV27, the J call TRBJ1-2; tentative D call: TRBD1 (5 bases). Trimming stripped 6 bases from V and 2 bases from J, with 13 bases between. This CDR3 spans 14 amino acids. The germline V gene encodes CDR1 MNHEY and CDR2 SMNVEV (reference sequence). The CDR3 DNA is TGTGCCAGCAGCCGACAGTCACACAACTATGGCTACACCTTC. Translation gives CASSRQSHNYGYTF.